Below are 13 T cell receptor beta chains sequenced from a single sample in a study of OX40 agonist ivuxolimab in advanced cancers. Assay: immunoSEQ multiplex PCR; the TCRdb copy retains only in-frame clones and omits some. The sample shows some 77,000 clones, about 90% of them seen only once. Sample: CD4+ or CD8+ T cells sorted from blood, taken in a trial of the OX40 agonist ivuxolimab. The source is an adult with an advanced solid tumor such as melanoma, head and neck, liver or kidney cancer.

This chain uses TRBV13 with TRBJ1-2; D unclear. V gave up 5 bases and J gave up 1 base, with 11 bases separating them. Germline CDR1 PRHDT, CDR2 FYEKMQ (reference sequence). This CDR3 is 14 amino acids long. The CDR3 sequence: CASSPRVVNYGYTF. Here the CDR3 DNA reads TGTGCCAGCAGCCCCCGGGTTGTTAACTATGGCTACACCTTC.

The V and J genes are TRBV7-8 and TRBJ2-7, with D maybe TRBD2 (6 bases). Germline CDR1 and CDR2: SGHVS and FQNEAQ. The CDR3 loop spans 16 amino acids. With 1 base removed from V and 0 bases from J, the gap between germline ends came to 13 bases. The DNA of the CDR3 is TGTGCCAGCAGCTTAGAGCTAGCGCGCAGCTCCTACGAGCAGTACTTC. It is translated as CASSLELARSSYEQYF.

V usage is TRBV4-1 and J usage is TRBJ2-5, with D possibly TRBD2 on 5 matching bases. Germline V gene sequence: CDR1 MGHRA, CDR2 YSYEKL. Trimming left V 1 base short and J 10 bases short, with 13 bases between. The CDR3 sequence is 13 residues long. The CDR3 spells CASSQVLTGGQYF. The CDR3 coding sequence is TGCGCCAGCAGCCAAGTTTTAACCGGAGGCCAGTACTTC.

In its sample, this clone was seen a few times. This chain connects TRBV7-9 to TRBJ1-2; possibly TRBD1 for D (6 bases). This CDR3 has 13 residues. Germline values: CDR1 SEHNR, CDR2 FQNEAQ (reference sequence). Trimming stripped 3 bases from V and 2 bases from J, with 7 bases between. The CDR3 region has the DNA TGTGCCAGCAGCTTGGGGACAAACTATGGCTACACCTTC. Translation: CASSLGTNYGYTF.

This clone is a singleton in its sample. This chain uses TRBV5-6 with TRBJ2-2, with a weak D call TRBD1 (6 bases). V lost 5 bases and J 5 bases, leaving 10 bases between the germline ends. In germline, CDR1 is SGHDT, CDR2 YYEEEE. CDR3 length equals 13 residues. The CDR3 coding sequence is TGTGCCAGCAGGGTACAGGGAACCGGGGAGCTGTTTTTT. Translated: CASRVQGTGELFF. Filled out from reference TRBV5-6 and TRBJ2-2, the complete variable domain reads DAGVTQSPTHLIKTRGQQVTLRCSPKSGHDTVSWYQQALGQGPQFIFQYYEEEERQRGNFPDRFSGHQFPNYSSELNVNALLLGDSALYLCASRVQGTGELFFGEGSRLTVL.

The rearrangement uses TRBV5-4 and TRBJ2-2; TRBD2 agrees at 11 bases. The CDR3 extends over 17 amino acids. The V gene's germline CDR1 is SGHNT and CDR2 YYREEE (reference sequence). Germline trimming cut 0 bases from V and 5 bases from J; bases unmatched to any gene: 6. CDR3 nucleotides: TGTGCCAGCAGCTTGGGCACTAGCGGGAGTTCTACCGGGGAGCTGTTTTTT. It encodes CASSLGTSGSSTGELFF. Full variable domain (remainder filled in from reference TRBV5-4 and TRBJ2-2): ETGVTQSPTHLIKTRGQQVTLRCSSQSGHNTVSWYQQALGQGPQFIFQYYREEENGRGNFPPRFSGLQFPNYSSELNVNALELDDSALYLCASSLGTSGSSTGELFFGEGSRLTVL.

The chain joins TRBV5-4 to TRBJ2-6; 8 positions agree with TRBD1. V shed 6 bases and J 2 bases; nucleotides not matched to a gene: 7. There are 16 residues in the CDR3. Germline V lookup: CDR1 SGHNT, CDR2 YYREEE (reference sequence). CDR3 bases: TGTGCCAGCACCGGACAGGGAAATCCTGGGGCCAACGTCCTGACTTTC. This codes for CASTGQGNPGANVLTF. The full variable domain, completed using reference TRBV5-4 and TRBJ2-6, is ETGVTQSPTHLIKTRGQQVTLRCSSQSGHNTVSWYQQALGQGPQFIFQYYREEENGRGNFPPRFSGLQFPNYSSELNVNALELDDSALYLCASTGQGNPGANVLTFGAGSRLTVL.

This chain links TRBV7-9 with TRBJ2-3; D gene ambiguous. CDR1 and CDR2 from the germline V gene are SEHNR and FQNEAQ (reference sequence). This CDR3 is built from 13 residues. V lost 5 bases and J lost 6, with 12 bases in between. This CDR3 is CASSPKGPDTQYF. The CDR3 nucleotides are TGTGCCAGCAGCCCGAAGGGCCCGGATACGCAGTATTTT.

The CDR3 here is CATSRDLRVGGYTF. The CDR3 nucleotides read TGTGCCACCAGCAGAGATCTCCGGGTAGGGGGCTACACCTTC. J is TRBJ1-2 and V is TRBV15; the D is unclear. Trimming left V 0 bases short and J 8 bases short, with 13 bases between. The germline CDR1 and CDR2 sequences are LNHNV and YYDKDF (reference sequence). The CDR3 sequence is 14 residues long.

CDR3 in amino acids: CASSPIGLATTDTQYF. CDR3 sequence (DNA): TGTGCCAGCAGCCCCATAGGACTAGCGACCACAGATACGCAGTATTTT. The chain uses TRBV7-8 and TRBJ2-3, with 9 bases fitting TRBD2. CDR1 and CDR2 from the germline V gene are SGHVS and FQNEAQ. The J segment lost 2 bases and the V segment lost 5 bases, leaving 8 bases of the junction unmatched. The CDR3 consists of 16 residues.

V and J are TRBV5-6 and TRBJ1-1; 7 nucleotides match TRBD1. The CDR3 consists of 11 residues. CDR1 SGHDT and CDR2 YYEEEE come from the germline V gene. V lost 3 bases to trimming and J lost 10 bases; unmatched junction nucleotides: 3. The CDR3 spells CASSSGGRAFF. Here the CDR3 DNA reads TGTGCCAGCAGCTCAGGGGGGAGAGCTTTCTTT.

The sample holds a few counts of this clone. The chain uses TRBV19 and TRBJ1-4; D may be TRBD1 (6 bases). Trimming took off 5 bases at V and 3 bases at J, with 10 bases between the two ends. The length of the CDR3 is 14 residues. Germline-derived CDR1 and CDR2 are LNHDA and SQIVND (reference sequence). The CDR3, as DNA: TGTGCCAGTAGTGAGGGGGAGCCTAATGAAAAACTGTTTTTT. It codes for CASSEGEPNEKLFF.

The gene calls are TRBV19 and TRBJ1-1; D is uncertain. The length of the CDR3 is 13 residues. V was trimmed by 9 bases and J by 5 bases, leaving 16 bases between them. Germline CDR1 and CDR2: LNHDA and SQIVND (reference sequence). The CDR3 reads CASPNPEGTEAFF. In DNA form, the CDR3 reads TGTGCCAGCCCAAACCCCGAGGGTACTGAAGCTTTCTTT.